The clone carrying this T cell receptor beta chain was detected only once. This specimen comes from a study of T cells after posttransplantation cyclophosphamide. Measured with immunoSEQ multiplex PCR; TCRdb has only the in-frame clones, and not every one. This repertoire shows about 16,000 clones, roughly 91% found once; its top ten account for about 4%. Control samples came 1 year after myeloablative marrow transplants with methotrexate plus calcineurin inhibitor. CDR1 is SNHLY and CDR2 is FYNNEI in the germline V gene. The CDR3 spans 14 residues. V shed 4 bases and J 3 bases; nucleotides not matched to a gene: 0.

The clonotype comes from a male patient between 45 and 59 years old who received an allogeneic stem cell transplant from an unrelated donor, was CMV-positive, and had chronic GVHD only. The graft donor may have given rise to some T cells. The chain combines TRBV2 with TRBJ2-2; 9 nucleotides align to TRBD1. Sequences were derived from PBMCs, sampled after an allogeneic stem cell transplant with a calcineurin inhibitor and methotrexate. CDR3 loop: CASSGTGDTGELFF. DNA for the CDR3: TGTGCCAGCAGTGGGACAGGGGACACCGGGGAGCTGTTTTTT.